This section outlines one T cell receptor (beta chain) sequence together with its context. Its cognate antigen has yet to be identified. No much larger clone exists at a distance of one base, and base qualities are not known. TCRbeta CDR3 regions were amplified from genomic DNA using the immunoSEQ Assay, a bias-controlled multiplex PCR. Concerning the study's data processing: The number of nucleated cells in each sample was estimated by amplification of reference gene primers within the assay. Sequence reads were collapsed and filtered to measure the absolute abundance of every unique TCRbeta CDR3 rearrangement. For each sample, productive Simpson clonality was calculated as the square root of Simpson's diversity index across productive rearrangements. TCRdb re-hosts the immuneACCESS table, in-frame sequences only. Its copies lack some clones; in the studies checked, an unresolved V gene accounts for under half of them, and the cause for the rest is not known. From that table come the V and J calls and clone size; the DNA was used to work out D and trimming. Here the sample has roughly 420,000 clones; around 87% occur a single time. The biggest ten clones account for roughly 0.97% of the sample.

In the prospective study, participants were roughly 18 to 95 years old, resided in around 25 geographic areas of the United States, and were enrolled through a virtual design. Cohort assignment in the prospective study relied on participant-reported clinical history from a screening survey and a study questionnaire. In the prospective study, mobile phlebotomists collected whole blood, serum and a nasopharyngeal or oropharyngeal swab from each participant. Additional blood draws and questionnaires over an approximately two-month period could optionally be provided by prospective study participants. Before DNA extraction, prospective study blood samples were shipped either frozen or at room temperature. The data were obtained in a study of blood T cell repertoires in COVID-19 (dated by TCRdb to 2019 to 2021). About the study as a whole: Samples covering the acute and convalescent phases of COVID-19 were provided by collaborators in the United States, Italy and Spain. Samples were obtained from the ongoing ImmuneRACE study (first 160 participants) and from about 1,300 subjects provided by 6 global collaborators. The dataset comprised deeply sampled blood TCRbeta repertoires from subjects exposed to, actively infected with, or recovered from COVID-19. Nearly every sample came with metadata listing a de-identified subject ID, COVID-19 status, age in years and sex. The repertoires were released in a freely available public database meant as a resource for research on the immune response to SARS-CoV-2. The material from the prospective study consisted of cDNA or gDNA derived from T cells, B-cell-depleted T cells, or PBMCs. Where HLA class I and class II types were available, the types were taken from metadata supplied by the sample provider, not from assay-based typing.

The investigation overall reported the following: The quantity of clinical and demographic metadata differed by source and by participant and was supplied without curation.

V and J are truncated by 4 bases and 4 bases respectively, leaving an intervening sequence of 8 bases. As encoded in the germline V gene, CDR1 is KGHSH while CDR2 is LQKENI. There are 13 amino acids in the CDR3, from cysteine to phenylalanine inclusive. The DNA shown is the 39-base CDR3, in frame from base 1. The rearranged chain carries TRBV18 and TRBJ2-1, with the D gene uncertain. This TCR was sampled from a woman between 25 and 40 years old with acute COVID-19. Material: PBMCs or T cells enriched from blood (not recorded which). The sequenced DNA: TGTGCCAGCTCACTAACTCTATACAATGAGCAGTTCTTC. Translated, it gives CASSLTLYNEQFF.